This T cell receptor (beta chain) was captured in a study of early T cells in non-severe SARS-CoV-2 infection (dated by TCRdb to the early 2020s). As for the study more broadly: Because TCR sequencing was done on bulk RNA from unsorted whole blood, the alpha and beta chains could not be paired.

The study at large found these results: Matching against VDJdb was skewed toward anti-spike CD8 responses, likely underestimated virus-specific expansions, and missed private and CD4 specificities.

The library came from 5' RACE. The data were produced on a NextSeq 500. To correct for sequencing error and PCR bias, the TCR library protocol tagged individual cDNA molecules with unique molecular identifiers. TCR alpha and beta chains were both sequenced, and the abundances of alpha and beta sequences in each sample were closely correlated with each other. In the authors' own workflow: V gene, J gene and CDR3 annotation of TCR sequences was performed with Decombinator V4. Expanded TCRs were defined as changing significantly between any two time points under a Poisson model with p below 0.0001. TCR abundances were normalised to the total number of TCRs sequenced in each sample and reported as counts per million. TRAV1-2 paired with TRAJ12, TRAJ20 or TRAJ33 defined MAIT TCRs, while TRAV10 paired with TRAJ18 defined iNKT TCRs. VDJdb, accessed 1 November 2021, was searched for CMV, EBV and SARS-CoV-2 annotated TCRs, with TCRs annotated for multiple antigens excluded. The public reads were run again by TCRdb, first through fastp at Q25 and then through MiXCR, and only productive beta chains were kept. Rows matching on CDR3 protein sequence are summarized as one entry with the most common DNA and genes. The V and J calls were determined by TCRdb, not by the authors. The sample data list approximately 70,000 distinct CDR3 sequences, and roughly 12% of these were observed just once. The ten largest make up approximately 5% of the sample.

Deletion took 4 bases off V and 5 bases off J, with a span of 14 bases between the germline ends. The CDR3 runs 14 amino acids, cysteine and phenylalanine included. Only CDR3 DNA is held: 42 bases, read in frame from base 1. CDR1 and CDR2 are read off the germline V gene as SGHTA and FQGTGA. As for this clonotype: There is no known antigen for this receptor. Qualities for individual bases were not recorded, and no much larger clone is one base off.

A case-control design nested within a healthcare worker cohort in London, UK, was used, with weekly nasopharyngeal swab PCR tests and blood sampling performed. Healthcare workers were enrolled in the week of the UK lockdown, from 23 to 31 March 2020, and were followed every week for up to 16 weeks. The sequenced sample consisted of whole blood. The rearranged chain carries TRBV7-3 and TRBJ2-5, with the D segment possibly TRBD1 or TRBD2, each aligning over 6 bases. This clonotype was obtained from an adult who was a healthcare worker with PCR-confirmed SARS-CoV-2 infection or an uninfected control (not recorded which). The CDR3 region reads CASSSAGAGETQYF. The DNA reads as follows: TGTGCCAGCAGCTCGGCAGGGGCGGGGGAGACCCAGTACTTC.